These 7 T cell receptor beta chains were all obtained from the same sample, sequenced in a study of cytomegalovirus exposure and HLA in healthy donors. The primer mix had 60 Vbeta and 13 Jbeta primers. Assay used: immunoSEQ multiplex PCR; TCRdb lists only in-frame clones, some missing. The table records about 160,000 clones, 82% of them present only once. Sample: PBMCs. The receptor source for this set is a girl under 18 in good health and CMV-seropositive.

The rearrangement joins TRBV9 to TRBJ2-3; 8 positions agree with TRBD1. The germline CDR1 and CDR2 sequences are SGDLS and YYNGEE. Trimming took 3 bases from V and 0 from J; bases not matched to a gene: 6. The CDR3 extends over 16 amino acids. The CDR3 is CASSAAGGASTDTQYF. CDR3 sequence (DNA): TGTGCCAGCAGCGCCGCAGGGGGCGCGAGCACAGATACGCAGTATTTT.

This rearrangement joins TRBV10-3 to TRBJ2-7, with a tentative D call TRBD1 (5 bases). The CDR3 runs 16 residues. The germline CDR1 and CDR2 sequences are ENHRY and SYGVKD. V was pared by 3 bases and J by 0 bases, with 15 bases between. CDR3 nucleotides: TGTGCCATCAGTGACCTAATGACAGACAGCTCCTACGAGCAGTACTTC. As protein: CAISDLMTDSSYEQYF.

This clone was seen a few times. CDR3 nucleotide sequence: TGTGCCAGCAGTGAAGCGTTCTGGGATCAGGGGGCCAAAAACATTCAGTACTTC. Its protein product is CASSEAFWDQGAKNIQYF. The genes are TRBV6-1 and TRBJ2-4; D is perhaps TRBD1 (6 bases). V was shortened by 0 bases and J by 1 base, with 16 bases between the two germline ends. Germline lookup yields CDR1 MNHNS and CDR2 SASEGT. The CDR3 covers 18 residues.

The V and J genes are TRBV11-3 and TRBJ2-1; D not certain. With 5 bases removed from V and 0 bases from J, the gap between germline ends came to 17 bases. From germline, CDR1 is SGHNT and CDR2 YENEEA. This CDR3 region has 17 residues. As DNA, the CDR3 is TGTGCCAGCAGCCCGCGAGTCCACCTCGGCTCCTACAATGAGCAGTTCTTC. Encoded protein: CASSPRVHLGSYNEQFF.

V is TRBV7-8 and J is TRBJ1-2, with D possibly TRBD1 on 5 matching bases. Germline CDR1 reads SGHVS; CDR2 reads FQNEAQ. The V end lost 7 bases, the J end lost 7 bases, and 19 bases lay between the germline ends. The CDR3 extends over 14 amino acids. CDR3 DNA sequence: TGTGCCAGCACCTCAGGGCTACGATTGAGTGGCTACACCTTC. This encodes CASTSGLRLSGYTF.

The chain couples TRBV5-1 to TRBJ2-1; D gene unclear. Germline V gene data show CDR1 as SGHRS and CDR2 as YFSETQ. The ends were cut back, 4 bases at V and 0 bases at J, with 14 bases in the middle. The CDR3 extends over 16 amino acids. Here the CDR3 DNA reads TGCGCCAGCAGCCTGGTAGTACGGAGCTCCTACAATGAGCAGTTCTTC. Amino acids: CASSLVVRSSYNEQFF.

The chain joins TRBV28 to TRBJ2-7; D not resolved. CDR1 and CDR2 (germline): MDHEN, SYDVKM. The germline V and J ends were trimmed by 3 bases and 6 bases, with 12 bases remaining between them. The CDR3 is made up of 13 amino acids. The CDR3 DNA reads as TGTGCCAGCAGTTTTCCGGCAGGTGGCGAGCAGTACTTC. Protein product: CASSFPAGGEQYF. The variable domain in full, with the rest retrieved from reference TRBV28 and TRBJ2-7, is DVKVTQSSRYLVKRTGEKVFLECVQDMDHENMFWYRQDPGLGLRLIYFSYDVKMKEKGDIPEGYSVSREKKERFSLILESASTNQTSMYLCASSFPAGGEQYFGPGTRLTVT.